This T cell receptor beta chain was sequenced during a study of blood T cell repertoires in COVID-19. Across the study: Researchers got acute and convalescent COVID-19 samples from the United States, Italy and Spain.

Original analysis: Using reference gene primer amplification, nucleated cell counts were estimated. The assay was immunoSEQ multiplex PCR, and TCRdb's table has in-frame clones only and misses some. The DNA gave D and trimming, while V, J and clone size come from that table. This repertoire shows about 94,000 clones, about 80% found once; its top ten account for around 6.6%. Germline CDR1 is LGHNA and CDR2 is YSLEER. V lost 0 bases and J 1 base, leaving 19 bases between the germline ends. This CDR3 comprises 19 residues. The chain combines TRBV4-3 with TRBJ1-3; a weak D match, TRBD1 (5 bases). Sequenced sample: peripheral blood. The TCR sequence derives from a man in his sixties with acute or convalescent COVID-19. The CDR3 region has the DNA TGCGCCAGCAGCCAAGAAATTGGGCAGGGCTTCCCTTCTGGAAACACCATATATTTT. Translated, it gives CASSQEIGQGFPSGNTIYF.